Below, one TCR beta chain is given with its context. Its specificity is unknown. Sequenced by immunoSEQ multiplex PCR; TCRdb stores in-frame clones only, minus some. The sample yields about 24,000 clones, about 83% seen once. The data stem from a study of PD-L1 blockade in urothelial cancer. Study overall: Anywhere from 0 to 3 prior chemotherapy regimens had been received by patients.

Germline V gives CDR1 SGHTA, CDR2 FQGNSA. There are 15 residues in the CDR3. Trimming removed 3 bases from V and 0 bases from J; junction bases left unmatched: 5. General observations from the study: Patients with durable benefit had greater blood expansion of tumor-associated TCR clones 3 weeks into treatment. A below-median TCR clonality in blood before treatment predicted better survival.

V usage is TRBV7-2 and J usage is TRBJ2-7; 7 nucleotides match TRBD2. The clonotype comes from a middle-aged man with urothelial cancer. The specimen was PBMCs, collected around atezolizumab (anti-PD-L1) treatment. This CDR3 is CASSFGGGLSYEQYF. For the CDR3, the DNA is TGTGCCAGCAGCTTTGGGGGGGGACTCTCCTACGAGCAGTACTTC.